This T cell receptor beta chain came from a study of T cells in Graves' hyperthyroidism and ophthalmopathy. This clonotype was seen at least ten times. The source material, RNA transcripts, was used to amplify TCR beta CDR3 regions. Researchers ran a first-round RT-PCR on the TCR CDR3 using the HTBI primer set. Each CDR3 protein is one row after TCRdb ran MiXCR on the multiplex PCR reads. The data contain hundreds of thousands of distinct CDR3 sequences, approximately 15% of them singletons. V lost 4 bases and J lost 12, with 18 bases in between. Germline CDR1 and CDR2: SGHAT and FQNNGV. The length of the CDR3 is 13 residues.

The J gene is TRBJ1-1, the V gene TRBV11-2; the D is unclear. Material for sequencing was blood. The receptor was derived from a woman younger than 35 with Graves' hyperthyroidism. CDR3 in DNA: TGTGCCAGCAGCTCTGGGTCACGGTTTAAAACTTTCTTT. Amino acid sequence: CASSSGSRFKTFF.